The 8 T cell receptor beta chains below all came from one sample that was sequenced in a study of T cell responses to AZD1222 COVID-19 vaccine. Method: immunoSEQ multiplex PCR; TCRdb's copy keeps in-frame clones and lacks some. Among some 150,000 clones listed, approximately 78% were seen once. Sequenced material: peripheral blood, taken on day 0 of MenACWY control vaccination. The receptors stem from an adult in good health.

V gene TRBV29-1 combines with J gene TRBJ2-3, with 12 bases fitting TRBD2. J was trimmed by 3 bases and V by 6 bases; bases with no gene match: 10. The CDR3 is made up of 16 amino acids. The germline V gene encodes CDR1 SQVTM and CDR2 ANQGSEA. The CDR3 reads CSVPPSSGGGTDTQYF. CDR3 DNA: TGCAGCGTCCCCCCCTCTAGCGGGGGGGGGACAGATACGCAGTATTTT.

The V and J genes are TRBV7-8 and TRBJ1-2; 8 bases line up with TRBD1. Germline V gives CDR1 SGHVS, CDR2 FQNEAQ. There are 15 residues in the CDR3. The ends lost 1 base at V and 6 bases at J; junction bases unmatched: 7. In DNA, the CDR3 is TGTGCCAGCAGCTTAGGGGCACAGGGGGGAAATGGCTACACCTTC. This translates into CASSLGAQGGNGYTF.

The chain joins TRBV15 to TRBJ2-1; D unclear. Germline CDR1 and CDR2: LNHNV and YYDKDF (reference sequence). V lost 3 bases and J lost 2, with 8 bases in between. The CDR3 has 14 amino acids. The CDR3 is CATSSAAPYNEQFF. The DNA of the CDR3 is TGTGCCACCAGCAGCGCAGCCCCCTACAATGAGCAGTTCTTC.

The V call is TRBV25-1, the J call TRBJ2-6; no definite D call. Trimming took 5 bases from V and 4 from J, leaving 3 bases between them. The germline CDR1 and CDR2 sequences are MGHDK and SYGVNS. This CDR3 has 12 amino acids. The CDR3 nucleotides read TGTGCCAGCAGTTCCGGGGCCAACGTCCTGACTTTC. This encodes CASSSGANVLTF.

The chain uses TRBV19 and TRBJ1-2, with TRBD1 identical over 8 bases. Germline V lookup: CDR1 LNHDA, CDR2 SQIVND (reference sequence). There are 16 residues in the CDR3. V was pared by 6 bases and J by 7 bases, with 16 bases of the junction left unmatched. CDR3 in DNA: TGTGCCAGTAGACTGCGGACAGGGAGTTGGTTTGGTGGCTACACCTTC. Its protein is CASRLRTGSWFGGYTF.

V is TRBV7-3 and J is TRBJ1-1; the match to TRBD1 covers 7 bases. The CDR3 totals 15 residues. V gave up 0 bases and J gave up 5 bases; unmatched junction bases: 6. CDR1 is SGHTA and CDR2 is FQGTGA in the germline V gene. The CDR3 loop is CASSLTPGGGTEAFF. CDR3 sequence (DNA): TGTGCCAGCAGCTTAACCCCAGGGGGAGGTACTGAAGCTTTCTTT.

The rearrangement uses TRBV29-1 and TRBJ1-1; 7 positions agree with TRBD1. The CDR3 has 15 residues. CDR1 and CDR2 from the germline V gene are SQVTM and ANQGSEA. With V trimmed by 3 bases and J by 0 bases, 7 bases remained unmatched. The CDR3 sequence is CSVEGYGQVNTEAFF. The CDR3 nucleotides read TGCAGCGTTGAGGGGTATGGACAGGTGAACACTGAAGCTTTCTTT. Supplemented by reference TRBV29-1 and TRBJ1-1, the full variable domain reads SAVISQKPSRDICQRGTSLTIQCQVDSQVTMMFWYRQQPGQSLTLIATANQGSEATYESGFVIDKFPISRPNLTFSTLTVSNMSPEDSSIYLCSVEGYGQVNTEAFFGQGTRLTVV.

The V gene is TRBV19, the J gene TRBJ2-6, with 8 bases fitting TRBD1. CDR3 length: 18 amino acids. The ends lost 5 bases at V and 1 base at J; junction bases unmatched: 10. Germline loops: CDR1 LNHDA, CDR2 SQIVND (reference sequence). In DNA, the CDR3 is TGTGCCAGTAGTCCTTCGACAGGGGCCCAATCTGGGGCCAACGTCCTGACTTTC. It codes for CASSPSTGAQSGANVLTF. Looking up the rest from reference TRBV19 and TRBJ2-6 gives the full variable domain: DGGITQSPKYLFRKEGQNVTLSCEQNLNHDAMYWYRQDPGQGLRLIYYSQIVNDFQKGDIAEGYSVSREKKESFPLTVTSAQKNPTAFYLCASSPSTGAQSGANVLTFGAGSRLTVL.